These T cell receptor beta chains were read from a single sample in a study of blood T cell repertoires in COVID-19. Using immunoSEQ multiplex PCR, the repertoire was profiled, and TCRdb retains in-frame clones only, with some absent. The table has about 370,000 clones, roughly 90% seen once. Sequenced material: peripheral blood. Every receptor here comes from a woman between 25 and 40 years old with COVID-19, enrolled during active disease. Each CDR3 is given with its conserved first and last residue. D genes are given only for firm matches. Where a row states a size, it is once, few, many or the class of an expanded clone; other rows omit it.

clone_size: -
d_call: -
j_call: TRBJ2-7
v_call: TRBV7-7
cdr3_aa: CASSPNLTGRGGAGSSYEQYF
cdr3_nt: TGTGCTAGCAGCCCTAACCTGACAGGGCGAGGCGGGGCGGGGAGCTCCTACGAGCAGTACTTC

clone_size: -
d_call: -
j_call: TRBJ2-7
v_call: TRBV6-2/TRBV6-3
cdr3_aa: CASSMAGSYEQYF
cdr3_nt: TGTGCCAGCAGCATGGCAGGGTCCTACGAGCAGTACTTC

clone_size: -
d_call: TRBD2
j_call: TRBJ2-1
v_call: TRBV5-8
cdr3_aa: CASSLATWTSGAYNEQFF
cdr3_nt: TGTGCCAGCAGCTTGGCAACCTGGACTAGCGGGGCCTACAATGAGCAGTTCTTC

clone_size: -
d_call: TRBD2
j_call: TRBJ2-7
v_call: TRBV2
cdr3_aa: CASSVAGRGEQYF
cdr3_nt: TGTGCCAGCAGTGTGGCTGGGAGGGGCGAGCAGTACTTC

clone_size: -
d_call: TRBD2
j_call: TRBJ2-7
v_call: TRBV6-5
cdr3_aa: CASSYRGGGGEQYF
cdr3_nt: TGTGCCAGCAGTTATCGCGGGGGGGGAGGAGAGCAGTACTTC

clone_size: -
d_call: TRBD2
j_call: TRBJ2-3
v_call: TRBV10-3
cdr3_aa: CAISDMWGGSSTDTQYF
cdr3_nt: TGTGCCATCAGTGATATGTGGGGGGGATCTAGCACAGATACGCAGTATTTT

clone_size: -
d_call: -
j_call: TRBJ1-4
v_call: TRBV7-6
cdr3_aa: CASSLEFRGKLFF
cdr3_nt: TGTGCCAGCAGCTTAGAGTTCCGGGGAAAACTGTTTTTT

clone_size: -
d_call: TRBD1
j_call: TRBJ1-1
v_call: TRBV6-2/TRBV6-3
cdr3_aa: CASSPDRPVYTEAFF
cdr3_nt: TGTGCCAGCAGCCCGGACAGGCCGGTGTACACTGAAGCTTTCTTT

clone_size: once
d_call: -
j_call: TRBJ2-1
v_call: TRBV18
cdr3_aa: CASSPLQVPNEQFF
cdr3_nt: TGTGCCAGCTCACCACTTCAGGTTCCCAATGAGCAGTTCTTC

clone_size: -
d_call: -
j_call: TRBJ1-1
v_call: TRBV10-3
cdr3_aa: CAISNRDTNTEAFF
cdr3_nt: TGTGCCATCAGCAACCGGGACACGAACACTGAAGCTTTCTTT

clone_size: -
d_call: TRBD2
j_call: TRBJ2-3
v_call: TRBV27
cdr3_aa: CASWGTSGDETQYF
cdr3_nt: TGTGCCAGCTGGGGGACTAGCGGGGACGAGACGCAGTATTTT

clone_size: -
d_call: TRBD2
j_call: TRBJ2-1
v_call: TRBV5-8
cdr3_aa: CASSLVTAGGYNEQFF
cdr3_nt: TGTGCCAGCAGCTTGGTCACAGCGGGGGGTTACAATGAGCAGTTCTTC

clone_size: -
d_call: TRBD2
j_call: TRBJ2-3
v_call: TRBV7-2
cdr3_aa: CASSRAGVATDTQYF
cdr3_nt: TGTGCCAGCAGCCGGGCGGGAGTAGCTACAGATACGCAGTATTTT

clone_size: -
d_call: TRBD2
j_call: TRBJ2-3
v_call: TRBV19
cdr3_aa: CASSSQRGADTQYF
cdr3_nt: TGTGCCAGTAGCAGCCAGCGGGGGGCAGATACGCAGTATTTT

clone_size: -
d_call: TRBD2
j_call: TRBJ2-1
v_call: TRBV3-1/TRBV3-2
cdr3_aa: CATRPTTGEGRGNEQFF
cdr3_nt: TGTGCCACCCGACCCACCACCGGGGAGGGCCGAGGTAATGAGCAGTTCTTC

clone_size: -
d_call: TRBD2
j_call: TRBJ2-5
v_call: TRBV5-1
cdr3_aa: CASSLSSGVQETQYF
cdr3_nt: TGCGCCAGCAGCTTGTCGAGCGGGGTCCAAGAGACCCAGTACTTC

clone_size: -
d_call: TRBD2
j_call: TRBJ2-3
v_call: TRBV11-3
cdr3_aa: CASSLGRGRDTQYF
cdr3_nt: TGTGCCAGCAGCTTAGGGCGGGGGAGGGATACGCAGTATTTT

clone_size: -
d_call: -
j_call: TRBJ1-3
v_call: TRBV19
cdr3_aa: CASRAGGLSGNTIYF
cdr3_nt: TGTGCCAGTAGGGCGGGCGGCCTCTCTGGAAACACCATATATTTT

clone_size: -
d_call: -
j_call: TRBJ2-3
v_call: TRBV29-1
cdr3_aa: CRKPHGTDTQYF
cdr3_nt: TGCAGAAAGCCGCACGGCACAGATACGCAGTATTTT

clone_size: -
d_call: -
j_call: TRBJ1-3
v_call: TRBV5-4
cdr3_aa: CASSVDLGGSGNTIYF
cdr3_nt: TGTGCCAGCAGCGTTGACCTAGGGGGTTCTGGAAACACCATATATTTT

clone_size: -
d_call: TRBD1
j_call: TRBJ1-2
v_call: TRBV7-6
cdr3_aa: CASSPQTRQGRYGYTF
cdr3_nt: TGTGCCAGCAGCCCCCAAACAAGACAGGGGCGCTATGGCTACACCTTC

clone_size: -
d_call: -
j_call: TRBJ1-2
v_call: TRBV6-1
cdr3_aa: CASSDGEDYGYTF
cdr3_nt: TGTGCCAGCAGTGACGGGGAGGACTATGGCTACACCTTC

clone_size: -
d_call: TRBD2
j_call: TRBJ2-3
v_call: TRBV4-2
cdr3_aa: CASSQDASGTDTQYF
cdr3_nt: TGTGCCAGCAGCCAAGATGCTAGCGGAACGGATACGCAGTATTTT

clone_size: -
d_call: TRBD1
j_call: TRBJ1-2
v_call: TRBV29-1
cdr3_aa: CSVQADRATSYGYTF
cdr3_nt: TGCAGCGTGCAGGCGGACAGGGCGACTTCCTATGGCTACACCTTC

clone_size: -
d_call: -
j_call: TRBJ2-5
v_call: TRBV10-1
cdr3_aa: CASSEGGTETQYF
cdr3_nt: TGCGCCAGCAGTGAGGGGGGGACAGAGACCCAGTACTTC

clone_size: -
d_call: TRBD1
j_call: TRBJ1-1
v_call: TRBV28
cdr3_aa: CASSARTGGFGFEAFF
cdr3_nt: TGTGCCAGCAGTGCCAGGACAGGGGGTTTCGGCTTTGAAGCTTTCTTT

clone_size: -
d_call: TRBD1
j_call: TRBJ1-2
v_call: TRBV27
cdr3_aa: CASSPRTGLNYGYTF
cdr3_nt: TGTGCCAGCAGTCCCCGGACAGGGCTCAACTATGGCTACACCTTC

clone_size: -
d_call: -
j_call: TRBJ1-4
v_call: TRBV7-8
cdr3_aa: CASSLVKEKLFF
cdr3_nt: TGTGCCAGCAGCTTAGTTAAAGAAAAACTGTTTTTT

clone_size: -
d_call: TRBD1
j_call: TRBJ1-5
v_call: TRBV4-1
cdr3_aa: CASSAGTGSRNQPQHF
cdr3_nt: TGCGCCAGCAGTGCGGGGACAGGGTCTCGCAATCAGCCCCAGCATTTT

clone_size: -
d_call: TRBD1
j_call: TRBJ1-5
v_call: TRBV7-2
cdr3_aa: CASSLVGTGAINQPQHF
cdr3_nt: TGTGCCAGCAGCTTAGTGGGGACAGGGGCCATCAATCAGCCCCAGCATTTT

clone_size: once
d_call: TRBD1
j_call: TRBJ1-4
v_call: TRBV24-1
cdr3_aa: CATSDSNKDRAEKLFF
cdr3_nt: TGTGCCACCAGTGATTCTAACAAGGACAGGGCTGAAAAACTGTTTTTT

clone_size: -
d_call: TRBD1
j_call: TRBJ2-1
v_call: TRBV29-1
cdr3_aa: CSVRNPGQGNNEQFF
cdr3_nt: TGCAGCGTACGGAATCCCGGACAGGGGAACAATGAGCAGTTCTTC

clone_size: -
d_call: TRBD2
j_call: TRBJ2-1
v_call: TRBV19
cdr3_aa: CASSPTSGGAGNEQFF
cdr3_nt: TGTGCCAGTAGCCCGACTAGCGGGGGGGCGGGCAATGAGCAGTTCTTC

clone_size: -
d_call: -
j_call: TRBJ2-4
v_call: TRBV3-1/TRBV3-2
cdr3_aa: CASSQDAVPKNIQYF
cdr3_nt: TGTGCCAGCAGCCAAGATGCGGTGCCCAAAAACATTCAGTACTTC

clone_size: -
d_call: TRBD2
j_call: TRBJ2-1
v_call: TRBV9
cdr3_aa: CASSVDEGGVTNEQFF
cdr3_nt: TGTGCCAGCAGCGTAGATGAGGGAGGGGTTACCAATGAGCAGTTCTTC